This TCR beta chain was sequenced during a study of T cell responses to AZD1222 COVID-19 vaccine. V was pared by 5 bases and J by 10 bases, with 9 bases of the junction left unmatched. The CDR3 is 14 amino acids. In germline, CDR1 is SEHNR, CDR2 FQNEAQ (reference sequence). Some clones are missing from TCRdb's copy, which holds only in-frame ones; the method was immunoSEQ multiplex PCR. The sample contains approximately 180,000 clones, around 90% of which appear only once. Study-wide results and caveats: Nearly half of spike-specific TCRs reportedly target variant regions that are unmutated in the B.1.351 and B.1.1.7 variants. The study sampled repertoires only after the peak T cell response. Baseline serostatus was positive in only five to seven AZD1222 recipients.

Worth noting for this clone: The antigen is not known.

The chain carries TRBV7-9 and TRBJ2-1; the match to TRBD2 covers 9 bases. This sequence was found in an adult who received the AZD1222 COVID-19 vaccine. This material consisted of peripheral blood, taken 28 days after the second AZD1222 dose. CDR3 bases: TGTGCCAGCAGCCCACCCCTAGCGGGACTAGAGCAGTTCTTC. Its translation is CASSPPLAGLEQFF. The full variable domain, completed using reference TRBV7-9 and TRBJ2-1, is DTGVSQNPRHKITKRGQNVTFRCDPISEHNRLYWYRQTLGQGPEFLTYFQNEAQLEKSRLLSDRFSAERPKGSFSTLEIQRTEQGDSAMYLCASSPPLAGLEQFFGPGTRLTVL.